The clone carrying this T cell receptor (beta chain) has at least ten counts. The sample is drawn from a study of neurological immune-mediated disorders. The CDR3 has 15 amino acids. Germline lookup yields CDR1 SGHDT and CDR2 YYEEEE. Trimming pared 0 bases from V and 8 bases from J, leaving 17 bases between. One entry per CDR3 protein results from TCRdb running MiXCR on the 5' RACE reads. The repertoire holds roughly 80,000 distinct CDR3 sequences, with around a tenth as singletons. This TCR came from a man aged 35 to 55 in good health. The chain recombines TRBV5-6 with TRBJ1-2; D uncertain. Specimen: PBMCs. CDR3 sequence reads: CASSLGRQGAGGYTF. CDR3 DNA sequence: TGTGCCAGCAGCTTGGGTCGACAAGGAGCTGGGGGCTACACCTTC. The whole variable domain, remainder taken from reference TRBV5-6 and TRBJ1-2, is DAGVTQSPTHLIKTRGQQVTLRCSPKSGHDTVSWYQQALGQGPQFIFQYYEEEERQRGNFPDRFSGHQFPNYSSELNVNALLLGDSALYLCASSLGRQGAGGYTFGSGTRLTVV.